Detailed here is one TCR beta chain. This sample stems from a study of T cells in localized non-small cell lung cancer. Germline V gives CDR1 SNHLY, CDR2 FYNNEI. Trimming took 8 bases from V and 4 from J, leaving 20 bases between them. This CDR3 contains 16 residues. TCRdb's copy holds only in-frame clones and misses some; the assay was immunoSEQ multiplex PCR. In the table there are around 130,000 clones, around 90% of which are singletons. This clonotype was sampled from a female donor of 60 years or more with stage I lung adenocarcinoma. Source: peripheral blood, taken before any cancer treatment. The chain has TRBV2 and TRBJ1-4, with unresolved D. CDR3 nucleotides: TGTGCCAGCGGGCCCGAGAGGGCTCGGGGTAATGAAAAACTGTTTTTT. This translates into CASGPERARGNEKLFF.